This TCR beta chain stems from a study of T-cell memory formation after mild COVID-19. Overall study context: Clusters of TCRs were largely donor specific.

One entry per CDR3 protein results from TCRdb running MiXCR on the 5' RACE reads. In the table there are under 450,000 distinct CDR3 sequences, around 15% of which are singletons. This CDR3 contains 14 residues. The ends were cut back, 5 bases at V and 7 bases at J, with 14 bases in the middle. The germline gives CDR1 LGHNA, CDR2 YSLEER. Findings and caveats of the study: Clones contracting across day 15 to 85 had a balanced CD4/CD8 profile; later expanding clones leaned CD4+. The second-wave clones peaking on day 37 were not confirmed as SARS-CoV-2-specific.

This clonotype was counted a few times. Its antigen is still unknown. The source is a young man who had mild COVID-19 (a few samples of this study predate the infection). Cell type and time point are not known. V gene TRBV4-3 combines with J gene TRBJ2-2; D call uncertain. The sample was PBMCs or a T cell subset sorted from them (not recorded which). CDR3 residues: CASSAGRDLGELFF. The CDR3 DNA reads TGCGCCAGCAGCGCAGGCCGAGACCTCGGGGAGCTGTTTTTT.